This T cell receptor (beta chain) was sequenced during a study of monozygotic twins with inflammatory bowel disease. Findings of the study overall: The inverse Simpson measure of TCRbeta diversity was lower in IBD patients than in healthy co-twins. Support for a single strong signal or clonotype associated with IBD was absent.

Nested PCRs (roughly 16 and 10 cycles, two total) were applied to TCRalpha and TCRbeta cDNA. From its re-call of the 5' RACE reads, TCRdb lists each CDR3 protein once, without DNA. This listing includes about 160,000 distinct CDR3 sequences. The CDR3 is 12 residues long. The germline gives CDR1 MDHEN, CDR2 SYDVKM. Concerning this clonotype: What it binds is not known.

What was sequenced was blood. The gene calls are TRBV28 and TRBJ2-3. This TCR derives from a human donor with ulcerative colitis or Crohn's disease, or a healthy co-twin of an affected twin (not recorded which). The CDR3 protein is CASSFVTDTQYF.